The 16 T cell receptor beta chains below were found in one sample sequenced in a study of T cell responses to AZD1222 COVID-19 vaccine. Here immunoSEQ multiplex PCR was the method, and the copy in TCRdb shows in-frame clones only, minus some. Of 110,000 to 150,000 clones listed, 80% to 90% are singletons. The source was peripheral blood, collected on day 0 of AZD1222 vaccination. These receptors were collected from an adult in good health.

The chain combines TRBV15 with TRBJ2-2, with a possible D match to TRBD1 (6 bases). Germline CDR1 and CDR2: LNHNV and YYDKDF (reference sequence). Deletions cut 0 bases from V and 1 base from J, with 12 bases between. This CDR3 spans 17 amino acids. CDR3 amino acids: CATSRDSRRGNTGELFF. CDR3 nucleotides: TGTGCCACCAGCAGAGATTCCCGCAGGGGGAACACCGGGGAGCTGTTTTTT. Together with reference TRBV15 and TRBJ2-2, the CDR3 gives the full variable domain: DAMVIQNPRYQVTQFGKPVTLSCSQTLNHNVMYWYQQKSSQAPKLLFHYYDKDFNNEADTPDNFQSRRPNTSFCFLDIRSPGLGDTAMYLCATSRDSRRGNTGELFFGEGSRLTVL.

The chain uses TRBV7-2 and TRBJ2-5; 8 bases map to TRBD2. V lost 3 bases to trimming and J lost 7 bases; unmatched junction nucleotides: 7. The CDR3 is made up of 14 amino acids. The germline CDR1 and CDR2 sequences are SGHTA and FQGNSA. The CDR3 is CASSLAGGARTQYF. Here the CDR3 DNA reads TGTGCCAGCAGCTTGGCCGGGGGGGCACGGACCCAGTACTTC.

CDR3 loop: CASSVDAGAYEQYF. CDR3 nucleotides: TGTGCCAGCAGCGTAGACGCAGGAGCCTACGAGCAGTACTTC. The chain recombines TRBV9 with TRBJ2-7, with D unresolved. CDR3 length: 14 residues. CDR1 is SGDLS, CDR2 YYNGEE, per germline. The germline V and J ends were trimmed by 0 bases and 2 bases, with 9 bases remaining between them.

This chain joins TRBV9 and TRBJ2-2; the match to TRBD2 covers 11 bases. The trim removed 2 bases at V and 5 bases at J, leaving 2 bases unmatched. Per the germline V gene, CDR1 is SGDLS and CDR2 is YYNGEE. The CDR3 is made up of 15 amino acids. The DNA of the CDR3 is TGTGCCAGCAGCGTGCTAGCGGGAGGAACCGGGGAGCTGTTTTTT. Amino acid sequence: CASSVLAGGTGELFF.

V and J are TRBV11-3 and TRBJ1-2; 8 bases are shared with TRBD1. The CDR3 consists of 13 residues. V was pared by 2 bases and J by 7 bases, with 3 bases of the junction left unmatched. From germline, CDR1 is SGHNT and CDR2 YENEEA. As DNA, the CDR3 is TGTGCCAGCAGCTTAACAGGGGGAGGTGGCTACACCTTC. Protein product: CASSLTGGGGYTF.

The V call is TRBV7-9, the J call TRBJ2-7; weak D call: TRBD1 (6 bases). V was trimmed by 1 base and J by 4 bases, leaving 14 bases between them. Germline CDR1 is SEHNR and CDR2 is FQNEAQ (reference sequence). This CDR3 contains 15 residues. The CDR3 DNA reads as TGTGCCAGCAGCTTAGATCTCCAGGGGTTATACGAGCAGTACTTC. Its translation is CASSLDLQGLYEQYF.

V and J are TRBV5-1 and TRBJ2-5; D gene unclear. Trimming left V 1 base short and J 4 bases short, with 5 bases between. This CDR3 contains 12 residues. Germline lookup yields CDR1 SGHRS and CDR2 YFSETQ. The CDR3 loop is CASSLFGETQYF. CDR3 nucleotide sequence: TGCGCCAGCAGCTTGTTTGGAGAGACCCAGTACTTC.

The V call is TRBV2, the J call TRBJ2-2; 7 nucleotides line up with TRBD1. In germline, CDR1 is SNHLY, CDR2 FYNNEI. The CDR3 has 16 residues. The V and J ends lost 6 bases and 1 base, in that order; junction bases with no gene match: 8. The CDR3 bases are TGTGCCAGCAGGTCGGCACAGGGGAGGAACACCGGGGAGCTGTTTTTT. Translated, it gives CASRSAQGRNTGELFF.

The chain is built from TRBV11-2 and TRBJ1-1; a possible D gene is TRBD1 (5 bases). This CDR3 region has 14 residues. CDR1 and CDR2 from the germline V gene are SGHAT and FQNNGV. V was trimmed by 1 base and J by 10 bases, leaving 16 bases between them. The CDR3 loop is CASSLGGTRTAAFF. Here the CDR3 DNA reads TGTGCCAGCAGCTTAGGGGGCACGCGAACGGCAGCTTTCTTT.

This clone was counted once. The chain combines TRBV10-3 with TRBJ2-7, with no clear D. V lost 2 bases and J 12 bases, leaving 14 bases between the germline ends. This CDR3 is 12 amino acids long. CDR1 and CDR2 (germline): ENHRY, SYGVKD. CDR3 DNA sequence: TGTGCCATCAGTGAGGAGTCGGAACCGCCGTACTTC. This gives the protein CAISEESEPPYF.

This rearrangement joins TRBV19 to TRBJ2-5; D is unresolved. This CDR3 spans 13 amino acids. The germline V and J ends were trimmed by 5 bases and 5 bases, with 12 bases remaining between them. Germline V gene sequence: CDR1 LNHDA, CDR2 SQIVND (reference sequence). The CDR3 region has the DNA TGTGCCAGTAGTCCGGGTTGGGTGGAGACCCAGTACTTC. It codes for CASSPGWVETQYF.

This clone was seen just once. V is TRBV5-1 and J is TRBJ1-2; D call uncertain. V was pared by 0 bases and J by 8 bases, with 5 bases between. CDR1 is SGHRS, CDR2 YFSETQ, per germline. The CDR3 consists of 11 residues. The CDR3 nucleotides are TGCGCCAGCAGCTTGGGGGTAGGCTACACCTTC. Its translation: CASSLGVGYTF.

The chain's CDR3 is CASSLQGGLNTEAFF. In nucleotides, the CDR3 is TGTGCCAGCAGTCTGCAGGGGGGGTTGAACACTGAAGCTTTCTTT. This chain joins TRBV27 and TRBJ1-1; 7 nucleotides agree with TRBD1. This CDR3 contains 15 residues. Unmatched junction bases numbered 6, after V lost 5 bases and J lost 0 bases. Germline V lookup: CDR1 MNHEY, CDR2 SMNVEV (reference sequence).

V gene TRBV7-3 combines with J gene TRBJ1-6, with D tentatively TRBD1 (5 bases). This CDR3 comprises 13 residues. Germline values: CDR1 SGHTA, CDR2 FQGTGA. Trimming took 1 base from V and 9 from J, leaving 7 bases between them. The CDR3 DNA reads as TGTGCCAGCAGCTTAATAAGGGGTTCACCCCTCCACTTT. It yields the protein CASSLIRGSPLHF.

V usage is TRBV4-1 and J usage is TRBJ1-1, with D perhaps matching TRBD1 (5 bases). CDR1 is MGHRA and CDR2 is YSYEKL in the germline V gene. The CDR3 sequence is 14 residues long. Trimming took off 0 bases at V and 4 bases at J, with 9 bases between the two ends. The CDR3 DNA reads as TGCGCCAGCAGCCAAGATCCCGGGACCACTGAAGCTTTCTTT. As protein: CASSQDPGTTEAFF.

The rearrangement links TRBV9 to TRBJ2-5; D may be TRBD1 (6 bases). Germline CDR1 and CDR2: SGDLS and YYNGEE. There are 14 residues in the CDR3. V lost 3 bases and J lost 4, with 13 bases in between. The CDR3 region is CASSETGRGETQYF. The CDR3 DNA follows: TGTGCCAGCAGCGAGACAGGCCGGGGAGAGACCCAGTACTTC.